Listed here are 2 T cell receptor beta chains from one sample, sequenced in a study of shared T cell receptors in the human thymus. Method: immunoSEQ multiplex PCR; TCRdb's copy keeps in-frame clones and lacks some. The sample has approximately 760,000 clones; roughly 85% are singletons. These same records also appear under a second study, on human thymus T cells.

The sequenced material came from thymocytes. The source is a girl under three years old with a congenital heart defect.

This clone has just one count. The chain uses TRBV6-1 and TRBJ1-2, with a weak D call TRBD1 (6 bases). V was shortened by 6 bases and J by 3 bases, with 14 bases between the two germline ends. CDR1 MNHNS and CDR2 SASEGT come from the germline V gene. CDR3 length: 14 amino acids. CDR3 DNA: TGTGCCAGCAGGCACAGGGATACGGACTATGGCTACACCTTC. Its protein is CASRHRDTDYGYTF.

The chain couples TRBV6-5 to TRBJ2-7; 8 bases align to TRBD1. Germline values: CDR1 MNHEY, CDR2 SVGAGI. The CDR3 extends over 15 amino acids. Unmatched junction bases numbered 11, after V lost 7 bases and J lost 3 bases. This CDR3 reads CASNHDRGRFYEQYF. The CDR3 bases are TGTGCCAGCAACCACGACAGGGGAAGATTCTACGAGCAGTACTTC.